One sample yielded the 13 T cell receptor beta chains listed below, sequenced in a study of shared clonotypes between healthy human individuals (dated by TCRdb to the early 2020s). The method behind the library was the immunoSEQ multiplex PCR assay. TCRdb took this table from immuneACCESS and kept in-frame rearrangements with V and J called. Such tables lack part of the clones; where checked against another copy, unresolved V genes explain under half of the gap, and the rest is unexplained. The sample has just over 2,000,000 clones on record, 85% to 95% of them singletons. The ten largest clones take up about 1.1% of the sample. CD8 naive samples were obtained by positive selection for CCR7 among CD45RO-negative cells, yielding a CD45RA+CCR7+ population from which TemRA cells were excluded. Sequencing was done on a sample of naive CD8+ T cells sorted from blood. The sample's cell subset or site label, decoded: CD45RA+CCR7+. These receptors were obtained from a man younger than 30 in good health.

The chain recombines TRBV9 with TRBJ1-3; D is ambiguous. The V and J ends lost 2 bases and 3 bases respectively, with 12 bases between them. Germline CDR1 reads SGDLS; CDR2 reads YYNGEE. This CDR3 contains 15 residues. CDR3 bases: TGTGCCAGCAGCGTGGACGGTTACAATGGAAACACCATATATTTT. It yields the protein CASSVDGYNGNTIYF.

As concerns this clone: This sample includes further DNA sequences coding for the same CDR3. The J gene is TRBJ2-3, the V gene TRBV28; D might be TRBD2 (6 bases). This CDR3 comprises 14 residues. CDR1 MDHEN and CDR2 SYDVKM come from the germline V gene. Trimming took 5 bases from V and 0 from J, leaving 9 bases between them. CDR3 sequence: CASSLRGSTDTQYF. The CDR3 DNA is TGTGCCAGCAGTCTGCGGGGCAGCACAGATACGCAGTATTTT.

The chain carries TRBV9 and TRBJ2-7; 7 nucleotides line up with TRBD2. CDR3 length: 13 residues. Trimming cost V 2 bases and J 5 bases; bases outside gene matches: 4. The germline V gene has CDR1 SGDLS and CDR2 YYNGEE. The CDR3 sequence is CASSVSGYNEQYF. The CDR3, as DNA: TGTGCCAGCAGCGTTAGCGGGTACAACGAGCAGTACTTC.

Details on this clone: Other DNA variants within this sample encode the same CDR3. The chain joins TRBV7-2 to TRBJ2-7; TRBD2 agrees at 7 bases. The trim removed 5 bases at V and 2 bases at J, leaving 6 bases unmatched. The V gene's germline CDR1 is SGHTA and CDR2 FQGNSA. There are 14 residues in the CDR3. The CDR3: CASSPGLVTYEQYF. In nucleotides, the CDR3 is TGTGCCAGCAGCCCAGGACTAGTAACCTACGAGCAGTACTTC.

The rearrangement joins TRBV7-2 to TRBJ2-7; the match to TRBD1 covers 7 bases. Germline CDR1 and CDR2: SGHTA and FQGNSA. CDR3 length equals 14 residues. V dropped 3 bases and J dropped 4; count of bases not matched to a gene: 6. CDR3 sequence: CASSFGNRGYEQYF. The CDR3 bases are TGTGCCAGCAGCTTTGGGAACAGGGGATACGAGCAGTACTTC.

Here the CDR3 DNA reads TGCGCCAGCAGGGGGACTGGCACAGATACGCAGTATTTT. Amino acids: CASRGTGTDTQYF. The chain is built from TRBV10-1 and TRBJ2-3; possible D gene TRBD2, 6 bases. The CDR3 totals 13 residues. Germline CDR1 is WNHNN and CDR2 is SYGVQD (reference sequence). V dropped 6 bases and J dropped 1 base, with 8 bases sitting between them.

The rearrangement links TRBV7-2 to TRBJ2-7; 13 nucleotides align to TRBD2. The CDR3 contains 15 residues. The V segment lost 6 bases and the J segment 3 bases; nucleotides outside the gene matches: 5. The germline V gene has CDR1 SGHTA and CDR2 FQGNSA. CDR3 sequence (DNA): TGTGCCAGCAGGTGGACTAGCGGGGGACTCTACGAGCAGTACTTC. Its protein is CASRWTSGGLYEQYF.

The rearrangement joins TRBV25-1 to TRBJ1-2; possible D gene TRBD1, 5 bases. With 5 bases removed from V and 3 bases from J, the gap between germline ends came to 10 bases. From germline, CDR1 is MGHDK and CDR2 SYGVNS. CDR3 length: 13 residues. The CDR3 here is CASSRGEDYGYTF. The CDR3 coding sequence is TGTGCCAGCAGTCGAGGGGAAGACTATGGCTACACCTTC.

This chain uses TRBV7-9 with TRBJ2-5; D gene ambiguous. Trimming pared 4 bases from V and 0 bases from J, leaving 3 bases between. The germline CDR1 and CDR2 sequences are SEHNR and FQNEAQ (reference sequence). The CDR3 has 12 amino acids. The CDR3 is CASSWHQETQYF. The CDR3 DNA reads as TGTGCCAGCAGCTGGCACCAAGAGACCCAGTACTTC.

The chain links TRBV4-3 to TRBJ1-2; D possibly corresponds to TRBD1 (5 bases). Germline CDR1 is LGHNA and CDR2 is YSLEER. The CDR3 has 14 amino acids. Trimming took 0 bases from V and 5 from J, leaving 10 bases between them. DNA of the CDR3: TGCGCCAGCAGCCAAGATTCCCAGGGATATGGCTACACCTTC. It encodes CASSQDSQGYGYTF.

V is TRBV7-3 and J is TRBJ1-1; a possible D gene is TRBD1 (5 bases). V was trimmed by 1 base and J by 7 bases, leaving 7 bases between them. The CDR3 has 12 amino acids. Per germline, CDR1 SGHTA and CDR2 FQGTGA. CDR3 sequence (DNA): TGTGCCAGCAGCTTAAACGGGGGTGAAGCTTTCTTT. Translation: CASSLNGGEAFF.

The chain is built from TRBV5-1 and TRBJ2-7; D is possibly TRBD2 (5 bases). The CDR3 spans 15 residues. V lost 3 bases and J lost 3, with 16 bases in between. The germline CDR1 and CDR2 sequences are SGHRS and YFSETQ. The CDR3 nucleotides read TGCGCCAGCAGCTCGCCGTGGGAGCGCGGCTACGAGCAGTACTTC. It specifies CASSSPWERGYEQYF.

This chain joins TRBV7-2 and TRBJ1-6, with 9 bases lining up with TRBD1. CDR1 and CDR2 from the germline V gene are SGHTA and FQGNSA. J gave up 8 bases and V 5 bases, and 7 bases lay outside the gene matches. The CDR3 sequence is 15 residues long. The DNA of the CDR3 is TGTGCCAGCAGCCGCCGGGGACAGGGAGATTCACCCCTCCACTTT. As protein: CASSRRGQGDSPLHF. Drawing the rest from reference TRBV7-2 and TRBJ1-6, the complete variable domain is GAGVSQSPSNKVTEKGKDVELRCDPISGHTALYWYRQSLGQGLEFLIYFQGNSAPDKSGLPSDRFSAERTGGSVSTLTIQRTQQEDSAVYLCASSRRGQGDSPLHFGNGTRLTVT.